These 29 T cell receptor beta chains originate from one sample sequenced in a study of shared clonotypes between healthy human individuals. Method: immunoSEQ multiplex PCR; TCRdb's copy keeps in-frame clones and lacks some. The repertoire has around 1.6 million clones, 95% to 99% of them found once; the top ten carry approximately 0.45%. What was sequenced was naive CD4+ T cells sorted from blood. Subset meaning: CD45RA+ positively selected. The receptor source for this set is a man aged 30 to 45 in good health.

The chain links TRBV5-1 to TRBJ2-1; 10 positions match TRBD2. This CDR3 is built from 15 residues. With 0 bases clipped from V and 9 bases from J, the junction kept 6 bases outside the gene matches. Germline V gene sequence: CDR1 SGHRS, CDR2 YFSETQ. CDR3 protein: CASSLGASGRGEQFF. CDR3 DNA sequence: TGCGCCAGCAGCTTGGGGGCTAGCGGGAGAGGTGAGCAGTTCTTC.

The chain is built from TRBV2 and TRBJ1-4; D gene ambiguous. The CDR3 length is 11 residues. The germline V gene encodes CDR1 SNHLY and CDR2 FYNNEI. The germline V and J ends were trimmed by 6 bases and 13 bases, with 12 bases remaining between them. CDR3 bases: TGTGCCAGCAGCATAAGCGATAGACTGTTTTTT. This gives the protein CASSISDRLFF.

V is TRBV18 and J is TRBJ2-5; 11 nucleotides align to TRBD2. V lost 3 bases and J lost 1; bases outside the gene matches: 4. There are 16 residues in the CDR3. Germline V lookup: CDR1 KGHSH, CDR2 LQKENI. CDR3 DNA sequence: TGTGCCAGCTCACCCGGACTAGCGGGCCCCCAAGAGACCCAGTACTTC. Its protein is CASSPGLAGPQETQYF. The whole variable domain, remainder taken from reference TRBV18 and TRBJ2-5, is NAGVMQNPRHLVRRRGQEARLRCSPMKGHSHVYWYRQLPEEGLKFMVYLQKENIIDESGMPKERFSAEFPKEGPSILRIQQVVRGDSAAYFCASSPGLAGPQETQYFGPGTRLLVL.

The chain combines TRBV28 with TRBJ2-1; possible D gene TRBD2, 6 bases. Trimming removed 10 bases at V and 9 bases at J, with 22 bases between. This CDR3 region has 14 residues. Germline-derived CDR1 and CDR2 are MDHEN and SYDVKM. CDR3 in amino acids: CAIRGAGSKVEQFF. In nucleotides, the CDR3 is TGTGCCATCCGTGGGGCGGGGAGTAAGGTTGAGCAGTTCTTC.

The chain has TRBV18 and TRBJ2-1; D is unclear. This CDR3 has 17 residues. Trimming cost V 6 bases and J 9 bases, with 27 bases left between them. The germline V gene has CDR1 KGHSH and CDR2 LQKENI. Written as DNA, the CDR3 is TGTGCCAGCTCTACAAAACTCTCCCACTCTATGATCATTGAGCAGTTCTTC. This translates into CASSTKLSHSMIIEQFF. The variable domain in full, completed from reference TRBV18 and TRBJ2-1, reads NAGVMQNPRHLVRRRGQEARLRCSPMKGHSHVYWYRQLPEEGLKFMVYLQKENIIDESGMPKERFSAEFPKEGPSILRIQQVVRGDSAAYFCASSTKLSHSMIIEQFFGPGTRLTVL.

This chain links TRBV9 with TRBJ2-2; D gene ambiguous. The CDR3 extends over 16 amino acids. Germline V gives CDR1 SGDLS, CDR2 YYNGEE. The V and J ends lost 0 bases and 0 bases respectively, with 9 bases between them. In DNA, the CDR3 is TGTGCCAGCAGCGTAGAAGGGCAGCCGAACACCGGGGAGCTGTTTTTT. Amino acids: CASSVEGQPNTGELFF.

The CDR3 region is CASSPGQNTEAFF. The CDR3 bases are TGTGCCAGCAGTCCCGGACAGAACACTGAAGCTTTCTTT. This chain connects TRBV27 to TRBJ1-1, with TRBD1 as a possible D gene (5 bases). This CDR3 is 13 amino acids long. Germline V gene lookup returns CDR1 MNHEY and CDR2 SMNVEV (reference sequence). Trimming left V 5 bases short and J 1 base short, with 8 bases between.

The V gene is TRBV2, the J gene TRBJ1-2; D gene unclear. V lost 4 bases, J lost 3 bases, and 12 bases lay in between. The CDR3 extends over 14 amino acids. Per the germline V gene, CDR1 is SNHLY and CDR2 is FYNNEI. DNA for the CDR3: TGTGCCAGCAGTGGGTTTCGGGGAGACTATGGCTACACCTTC. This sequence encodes CASSGFRGDYGYTF.

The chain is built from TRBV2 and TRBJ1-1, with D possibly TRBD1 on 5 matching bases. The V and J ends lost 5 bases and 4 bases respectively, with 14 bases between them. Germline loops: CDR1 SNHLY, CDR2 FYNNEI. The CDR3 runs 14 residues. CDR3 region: CASSLGDVVTEAFF. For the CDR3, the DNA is TGTGCCAGCAGTCTGGGGGATGTGGTCACTGAAGCTTTCTTT.

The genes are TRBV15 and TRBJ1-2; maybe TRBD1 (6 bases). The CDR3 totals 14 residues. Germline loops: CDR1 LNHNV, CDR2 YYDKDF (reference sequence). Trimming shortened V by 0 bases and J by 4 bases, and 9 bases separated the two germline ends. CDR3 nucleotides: TGTGCCACCAGCAGAGATAGGGACATCTATGGCTACACCTTC. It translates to CATSRDRDIYGYTF.

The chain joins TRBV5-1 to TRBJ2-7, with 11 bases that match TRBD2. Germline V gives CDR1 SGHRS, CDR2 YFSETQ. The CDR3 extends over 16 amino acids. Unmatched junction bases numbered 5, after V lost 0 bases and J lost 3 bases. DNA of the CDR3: TGCGCCAGCAGCTTGGTAGCGGGAGGGCCCGGCTACGAGCAGTACTTC. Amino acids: CASSLVAGGPGYEQYF.

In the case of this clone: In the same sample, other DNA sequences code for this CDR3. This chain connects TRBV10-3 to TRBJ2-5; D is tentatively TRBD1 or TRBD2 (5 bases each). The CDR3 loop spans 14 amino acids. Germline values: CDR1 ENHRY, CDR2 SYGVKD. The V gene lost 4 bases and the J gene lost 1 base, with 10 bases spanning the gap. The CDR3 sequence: CAISVGGPQETQYF. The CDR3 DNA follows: TGTGCCATCAGTGTTGGGGGTCCCCAAGAGACCCAGTACTTC.

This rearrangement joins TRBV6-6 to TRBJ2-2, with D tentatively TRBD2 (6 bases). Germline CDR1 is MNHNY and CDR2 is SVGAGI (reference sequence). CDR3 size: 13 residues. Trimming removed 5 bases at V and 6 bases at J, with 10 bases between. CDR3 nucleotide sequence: TGTGCCAGCAGTGAGACTAGGGCCGGGGAGCTGTTTTTT. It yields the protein CASSETRAGELFF.

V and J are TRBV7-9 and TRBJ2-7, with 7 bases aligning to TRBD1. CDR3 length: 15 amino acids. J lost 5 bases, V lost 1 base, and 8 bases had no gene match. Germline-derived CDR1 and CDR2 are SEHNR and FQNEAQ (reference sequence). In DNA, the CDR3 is TGTGCCAGCAGCTTAGGTCGGACAGGACGCGACGAGCAGTACTTC. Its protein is CASSLGRTGRDEQYF.

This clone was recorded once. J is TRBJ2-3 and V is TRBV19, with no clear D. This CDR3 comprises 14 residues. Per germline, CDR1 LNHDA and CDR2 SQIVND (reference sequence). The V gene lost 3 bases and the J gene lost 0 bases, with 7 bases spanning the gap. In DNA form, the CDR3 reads TGTGCCAGTAGTATCTTAGACAGCACAGATACGCAGTATTTT. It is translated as CASSILDSTDTQYF.

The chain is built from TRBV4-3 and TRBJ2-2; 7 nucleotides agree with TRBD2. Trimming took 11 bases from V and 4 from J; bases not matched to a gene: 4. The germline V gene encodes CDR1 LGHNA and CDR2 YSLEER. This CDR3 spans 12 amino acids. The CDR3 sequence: CAAGRFTGELFF. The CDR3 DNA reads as TGCGCCGCCGGGAGGTTCACCGGGGAGCTGTTTTTT.

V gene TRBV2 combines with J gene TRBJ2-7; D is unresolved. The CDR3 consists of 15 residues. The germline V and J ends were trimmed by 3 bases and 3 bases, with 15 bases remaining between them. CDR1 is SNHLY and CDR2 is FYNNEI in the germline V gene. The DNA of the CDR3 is TGTGCCAGCAGTGACCCACGTAGGAGCGACTACGAGCAGTACTTC. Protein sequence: CASSDPRRSDYEQYF.

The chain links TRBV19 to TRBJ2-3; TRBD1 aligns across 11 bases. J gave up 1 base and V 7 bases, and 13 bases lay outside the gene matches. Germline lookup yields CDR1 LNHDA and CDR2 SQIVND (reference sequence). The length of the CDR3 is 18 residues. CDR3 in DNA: TGTGCCAGTAATTCCCACGGTCGGGACAGGGGGGGCACAGATACGCAGTATTTT. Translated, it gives CASNSHGRDRGGTDTQYF.

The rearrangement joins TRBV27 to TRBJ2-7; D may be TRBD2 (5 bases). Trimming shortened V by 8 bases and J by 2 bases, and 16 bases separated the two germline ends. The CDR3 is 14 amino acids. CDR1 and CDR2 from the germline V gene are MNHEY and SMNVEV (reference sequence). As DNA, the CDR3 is TGTGCCAGCGCCCCACCGGGGATCCCCTACGAGCAGTACTTC. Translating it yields CASAPPGIPYEQYF.

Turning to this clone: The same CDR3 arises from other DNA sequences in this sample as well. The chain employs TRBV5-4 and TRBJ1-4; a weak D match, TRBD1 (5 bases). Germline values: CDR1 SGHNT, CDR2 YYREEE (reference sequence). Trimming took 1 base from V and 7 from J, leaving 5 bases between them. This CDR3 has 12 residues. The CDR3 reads CASSLRGEKLFF. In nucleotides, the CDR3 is TGTGCCAGCAGCTTGAGGGGTGAAAAACTGTTTTTT.

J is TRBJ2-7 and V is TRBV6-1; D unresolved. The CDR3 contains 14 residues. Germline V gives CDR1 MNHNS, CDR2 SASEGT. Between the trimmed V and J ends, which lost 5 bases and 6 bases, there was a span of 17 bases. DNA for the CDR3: TGTGCCAGCAGTCCAAAAAACGCGGTGGGCGAGCAGTACTTC. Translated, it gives CASSPKNAVGEQYF.

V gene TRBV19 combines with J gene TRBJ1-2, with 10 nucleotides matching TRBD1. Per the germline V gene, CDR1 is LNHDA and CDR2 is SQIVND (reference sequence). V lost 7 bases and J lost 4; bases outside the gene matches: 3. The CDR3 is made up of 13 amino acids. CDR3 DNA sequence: TGTGCCAGTAAGGGACAGGGGATCTATGGCTACACCTTC. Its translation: CASKGQGIYGYTF.

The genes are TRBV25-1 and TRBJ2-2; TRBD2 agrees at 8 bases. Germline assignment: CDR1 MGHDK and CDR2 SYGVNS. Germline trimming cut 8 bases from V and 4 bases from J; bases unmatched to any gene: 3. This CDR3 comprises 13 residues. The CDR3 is CASSGLATGELFF. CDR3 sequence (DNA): TGTGCCAGCTCTGGACTAGCCACCGGGGAGCTGTTTTTT. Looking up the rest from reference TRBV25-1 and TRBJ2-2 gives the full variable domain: EADIYQTPRYLVIGTGKKITLECSQTMGHDKMYWYQQDPGMELHLIHYSYGVNSTEKGDLSSESTVSRIRTEHFPLTLESARPSHTSQYLCASSGLATGELFFGEGSRLTVL.

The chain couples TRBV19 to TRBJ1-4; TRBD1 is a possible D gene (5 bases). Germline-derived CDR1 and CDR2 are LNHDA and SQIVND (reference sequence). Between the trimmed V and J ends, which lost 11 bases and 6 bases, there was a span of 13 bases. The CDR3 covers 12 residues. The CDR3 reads CAGQGWDEKLFF. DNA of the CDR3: TGTGCCGGGCAGGGATGGGATGAAAAACTGTTTTTT.

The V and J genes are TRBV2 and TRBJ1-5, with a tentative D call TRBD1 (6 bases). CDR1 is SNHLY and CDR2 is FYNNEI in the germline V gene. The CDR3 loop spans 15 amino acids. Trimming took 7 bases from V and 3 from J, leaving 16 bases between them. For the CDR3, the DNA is TGTGCCAGCAAGGGAGGGGGAACCGCCAATCAGCCCCAGCATTTT. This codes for CASKGGGTANQPQHF.

This chain's CDR3 is CASSTSDRAVATF. CDR3 sequence (DNA): TGTGCCAGCAGTACATCGGACAGGGCGGTCGCAACCTTC. The chain links TRBV28 to TRBJ1-2, with TRBD1 identical over 8 bases. Germline CDR1 reads MDHEN; CDR2 reads SYDVKM. The CDR3 totals 13 residues. V lost 5 bases and J lost 14; bases outside the gene matches: 13.

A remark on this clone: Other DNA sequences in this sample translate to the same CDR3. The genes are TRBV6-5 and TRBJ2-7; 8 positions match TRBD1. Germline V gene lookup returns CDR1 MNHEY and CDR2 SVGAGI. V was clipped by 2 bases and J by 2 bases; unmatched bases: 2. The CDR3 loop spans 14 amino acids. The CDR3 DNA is TGTGCCAGCAGTTACAGCAGGGGGCCCTACGAGCAGTACTTC. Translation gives CASSYSRGPYEQYF.

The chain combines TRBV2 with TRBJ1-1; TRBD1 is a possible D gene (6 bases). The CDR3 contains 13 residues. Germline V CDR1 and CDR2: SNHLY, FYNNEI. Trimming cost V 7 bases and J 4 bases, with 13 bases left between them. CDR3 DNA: TGTGCCAGCACCATGGGGGCGGGCACTGAAGCTTTCTTT. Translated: CASTMGAGTEAFF.

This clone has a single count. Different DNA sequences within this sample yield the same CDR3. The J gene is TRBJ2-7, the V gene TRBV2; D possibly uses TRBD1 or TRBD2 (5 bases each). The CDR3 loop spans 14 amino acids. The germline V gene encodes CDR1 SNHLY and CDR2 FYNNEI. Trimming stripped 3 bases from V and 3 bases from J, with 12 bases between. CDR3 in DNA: TGTGCCAGCAGTGAGCAGGGAGTGGGCTACGAGCAGTACTTC. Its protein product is CASSEQGVGYEQYF. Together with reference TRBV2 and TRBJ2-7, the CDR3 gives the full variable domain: EPEVTQTPSHQVTQMGQEVILRCVPISNHLYFYWYRQILGQKVEFLVSFYNNEISEKSEIFDDQFSVERPDGSNFTLKIRSTKLEDSAMYFCASSEQGVGYEQYFGPGTRLTVT.